This T cell receptor beta chain originates from a study of cytomegalovirus exposure and HLA in healthy donors. Broader study findings: Presence/absence comparisons presumed near-even sequencing depth among donors. Earlier analysis yielded a pattern in which most TCR beta V segments were productive about 90% or about 30% of the time. Cytomegalovirus association was listed for 150 or so TCR beta chains.

The germline gives CDR1 MDHEN, CDR2 SYDVKM. The CDR3 is made up of 15 amino acids. Trimming left V 6 bases short and J 4 bases short, with 18 bases between. A word on this clone: Its antigen remains unknown.

60 Vbeta and 13 Jbeta primers were used in PCR. Produced via immunoSEQ multiplex PCR; TCRdb's table is partial and in-frame only. The sample has 150,000 to 200,000 clones, under 85% seen once; the top ten hold about 3.8%. The sequence was obtained from a man aged 50-59 years in good health and CMV-seropositive. V gene TRBV28 combines with J gene TRBJ1-2; D is unclear. Sequencing was performed on PBMCs. CDR3 in amino acids: CASRTPSGRPYGYTF. The CDR3 DNA reads TGTGCCAGCAGGACACCTTCCGGGAGGCCCTATGGCTACACCTTC.